This TCR beta chain was sequenced for a study of T cell repertoires in cytomegalovirus infection. Study at large: TCR beta signatures that were public indicated CMV infection and matching HLA type. Overall study findings and caveats: HLA-C-restricted, CMV-specific TCR beta clonotypes were dominant ex vivo. Carriers of CMV plus the relevant HLA were identified by cumulative public TCR beta family frequency.

The germline CDR1 and CDR2 sequences are MNHNY and SVGAGI (reference sequence). V dropped 6 bases and J dropped 5 bases, with 11 bases sitting between them. There are 13 residues in the CDR3. About this clonotype itself: What it binds is not known.

TCRdb used MiXCR to reprocess the reads, holding one entry per CDR3 protein. The table records more than 400,000 distinct CDR3 sequences, less than 30% of them present only once. The sample taken for sequencing was PBMCs. This TCR derives from a human donor in good health (CMV status not recorded). Some clones in this sample may be carry-over from other donors' samples. V and J are TRBV6-6 and TRBJ2-1, with D unresolved. CDR3 region: CASRDGRDNEQFF. As DNA, the CDR3 is TGTGCCAGCAGGGACGGTCGAGACAATGAGCAGTTCTTC.